Presented here are 25 T cell receptor beta chains from one specimen sequenced in a study of memory CD8 T cells in hepatitis C reinfection. This sample's time point: peak reinfection, 3 to 8 weeks after reinfection detection. No in vitro expansion preceded TCR sequencing of the sorted cells. Some clones are missing from TCRdb's copy, which holds only in-frame ones; the method was immunoSEQ multiplex PCR. The repertoire holds roughly 43,000 clones, with roughly 90% as singletons. The sequencing sample was made of naive CD8+ T cells sorted from blood. The source is a man in his late teens or twenties with hepatitis C virus infection.

V and J are TRBV28 and TRBJ2-5; 7 bases match TRBD1. The tail of the sequence fits TRBJ2-7 better, so the J call may be wrong. CDR1 is MDHEN, CDR2 SYDVKM, per germline. The CDR3 consists of 16 residues. The DNA for the CDR3 is TGTGCCAGCAGTCCCCCCATAGGGACAGTCTCCTACGAGCAGTACTTC. It is translated as CASSPPIGTVSYEQYF.

The genes are TRBV4-1 and TRBJ2-3; TRBD2 might be the D (5 bases). V dropped 0 bases and J dropped 6 bases, with 10 bases sitting between them. This CDR3 is built from 14 residues. CDR1 and CDR2 (germline): MGHRA, YSYEKL. The CDR3 region is CASSQDGGLDTQYF. The CDR3 DNA reads as TGCGCCAGCAGCCAAGATGGAGGTTTGGATACGCAGTATTTT.

The chain couples TRBV7-2 to TRBJ2-3; 8 nucleotides align to TRBD2. CDR1 is SGHTA, CDR2 FQGNSA, per germline. With V trimmed by 5 bases and J by 2 bases, 9 bases remained unmatched. The CDR3 consists of 16 residues. The CDR3 is CASSPSGGRVTDTQYF. The CDR3 DNA follows: TGTGCCAGCAGCCCCTCGGGGGGGAGGGTCACAGATACGCAGTATTTT.

Written as DNA, the CDR3 is TGTGCCAGGGGACAGCTGCTCTCCTACGAGCAGTACTTC. Amino acids: CARGQLLSYEQYF. The rearrangement uses TRBV2 and TRBJ2-7, with TRBD1 matching 7 bases. This CDR3 contains 13 residues. CDR1 SNHLY and CDR2 FYNNEI come from the germline V gene. With V trimmed by 9 bases and J by 0 bases, 5 bases remained unmatched.

The rearrangement joins TRBV10-3 to TRBJ2-1; TRBD1 aligns across 7 bases. The germline CDR1 and CDR2 sequences are ENHRY and SYGVKD. The CDR3 has 15 amino acids. The J segment lost 0 bases and the V segment lost 6 bases, leaving 5 bases of the junction unmatched. The CDR3 loop is CAIRQTGSSYNEQFF. The CDR3 DNA is TGTGCCATCAGACAGACAGGGAGCTCCTACAATGAGCAGTTCTTC.

The chain uses TRBV10-3 and TRBJ2-5; D perhaps matches TRBD2 (6 bases). The V end was cut by 4 bases, the J end by 2 bases, with 11 bases between. The CDR3 has 14 residues. Germline assignment: CDR1 ENHRY and CDR2 SYGVKD. CDR3 loop: CAISGPGVQETQYF. The CDR3 DNA reads TGTGCCATCAGTGGGCCGGGAGTACAAGAGACCCAGTACTTC.

The chain recombines TRBV10-3 with TRBJ2-1, with TRBD2 as a possible D gene (7 bases). The CDR3 extends over 16 amino acids. CDR1 is ENHRY and CDR2 is SYGVKD in the germline V gene. Trimming cost V 0 bases and J 9 bases, with 18 bases left between them. CDR3 amino acids: CAISESKGFGGLEQFF. DNA for the CDR3: TGTGCCATCAGTGAGTCGAAGGGTTTCGGGGGGCTTGAGCAGTTCTTC.

This chain uses TRBV15 with TRBJ1-1, with TRBD1 matching 7 bases. V was pared by 6 bases and J by 2 bases, with 3 bases of the junction left unmatched. The CDR3 totals 13 residues. The germline V gene has CDR1 LNHNV and CDR2 YYDKDF (reference sequence). CDR3 DNA sequence: TGTGCCACCAGTACAGGGGATAACACTGAAGCTTTCTTT. It codes for CATSTGDNTEAFF.

The rearrangement joins TRBV28 to TRBJ2-7; 10 positions agree with TRBD1. The CDR3 is 14 residues long. The V gene end was trimmed by 6 bases and the J gene end by 0 bases; junction bases not matched to a gene: 2. Germline V gives CDR1 MDHEN, CDR2 SYDVKM. CDR3 nucleotide sequence: TGTGCCAGCAGGGGACAGGGGAACTCCTACGAGCAGTACTTC. Translating it yields CASRGQGNSYEQYF.

The chain joins TRBV28 to TRBJ2-7; D is unresolved. The CDR3 is 14 residues long. Looked up from germline, CDR1 is MDHEN and CDR2 is SYDVKM. V dropped 7 bases and J dropped 4 bases, with 17 bases sitting between them. The CDR3 region has the DNA TGTGCCAGCACGAGGTTAGGCGGTAATTACGAGCAGTACTTC. Translation gives CASTRLGGNYEQYF.

The V gene is TRBV7-9, the J gene TRBJ2-3, with D possibly being TRBD1 (5 bases). The CDR3 contains 12 residues. V shed 4 bases and J shed 14 bases, with 16 bases lying between them. Germline loops: CDR1 SEHNR, CDR2 FQNEAQ (reference sequence). CDR3: CASSSLGQSRYF. Here the CDR3 DNA reads TGTGCCAGCAGCTCCCTGGGGCAGAGTCGGTATTTT. The full variable domain, with the rest looked up from reference TRBV7-9 and TRBJ2-3, is DTGVSQNPRHKITKRGQNVTFRCDPISEHNRLYWYRQTLGQGPEFLTYFQNEAQLEKSRLLSDRFSAERPKGSFSTLEIQRTEQGDSAMYLCASSSLGQSRYFGPGTRLTVL.

The chain is built from TRBV7-9 and TRBJ2-3, with D maybe TRBD2 (6 bases). V shed 3 bases and J shed 4 bases, with 20 bases lying between them. Germline assignment: CDR1 SEHNR and CDR2 FQNEAQ (reference sequence). This CDR3 comprises 17 residues. The chain's CDR3 is CASSFQGLQAIADTQYF. The CDR3 bases are TGTGCCAGCAGCTTCCAGGGACTGCAGGCTATCGCAGATACGCAGTATTTT.

DNA for the CDR3: TGTGCCAGCAGCTCCGGGGATTCGGGAGATACGCAGTATTTT. Translating it yields CASSSGDSGDTQYF. This chain connects TRBV7-8 to TRBJ2-3; a weak D match, TRBD2 (5 bases). Germline CDR1 SGHVS, CDR2 FQNEAQ. The CDR3 runs to 14 residues. V was trimmed by 4 bases and J by 5 bases, leaving 13 bases between them.

This clone was detected a few times. This chain connects TRBV2 to TRBJ1-1; tentative D call: TRBD1 (6 bases). The CDR3 spans 15 residues. Germline lookup yields CDR1 SNHLY and CDR2 FYNNEI. V was pared by 4 bases and J by 1 base, with 13 bases between. CDR3 residues: CASSAPGQKNTEAFF. CDR3 DNA sequence: TGTGCCAGCAGTGCCCCGGGACAAAAGAACACTGAAGCTTTCTTT.

The chain couples TRBV11-3 to TRBJ2-3; 7 bases are shared with TRBD2. CDR1 and CDR2 from the germline V gene are SGHNT and YENEEA. The CDR3 covers 15 residues. V was pared by 5 bases and J by 9 bases, with 14 bases of the junction left unmatched. The CDR3 bases are TGTGCCAGCAGCCCTCCGGAGGCTAGCGGAAAAACGCAGTATTTT. Its protein product is CASSPPEASGKTQYF.

This chain connects TRBV5-1 to TRBJ1-1; D remains unclear. This CDR3 has 16 residues. The V end was cut by 2 bases, the J end by 2 bases, with 16 bases between. The germline V gene encodes CDR1 SGHRS and CDR2 YFSETQ. The CDR3 loop reads CASSLSRTAANTEAFF. CDR3 DNA sequence: TGCGCCAGCAGCTTATCTCGGACTGCCGCAAACACTGAAGCTTTCTTT.

This CDR3 reads CASSSSVAGFYNEQFF. CDR3 nucleotides: TGTGCCAGCAGCTCCTCGGTGGCGGGGTTTTACAATGAGCAGTTCTTC. The genes are TRBV7-9 and TRBJ2-1; possible D gene TRBD2, 6 bases. Trimming took 4 bases from V and 4 from J, leaving 17 bases between them. CDR3 length: 16 amino acids. Germline V lookup: CDR1 SEHNR, CDR2 FQNEAQ (reference sequence).

This chain uses TRBV7-9 with TRBJ2-1, with TRBD2 matching 9 bases. V shed 3 bases, J shed 5 bases, and the junction held 2 bases outside the gene matches. The CDR3 sequence is 14 residues long. Germline loops: CDR1 SEHNR, CDR2 FQNEAQ (reference sequence). CDR3 residues: CASSLAGGHNEQFF. CDR3 in DNA: TGTGCCAGCAGCTTGGCGGGAGGGCACAATGAGCAGTTCTTC.

This chain joins TRBV11-2 and TRBJ2-5; D is perhaps TRBD2 (5 bases). CDR1 and CDR2 from the germline V gene are SGHAT and FQNNGV. The V and J ends lost 5 bases and 2 bases respectively, with 15 bases between them. This CDR3 is 15 amino acids long. The DNA for the CDR3 is TGTGCCAGCAGCGCCTCTAGCCGCGGGCAAGAGACCCAGTACTTC. It codes for CASSASSRGQETQYF.

This clone was counted a single time. The rearrangement joins TRBV7-8 to TRBJ2-1; the D gene is possibly TRBD1 (6 bases). The V and J ends lost 1 base and 10 bases respectively, with 20 bases between them. The CDR3 is 16 amino acids. Germline V CDR1 and CDR2: SGHVS, FQNEAQ. The DNA of the CDR3 is TGTGCCAGCAGCTTAGGGTTCCTGATGGGGGCCCGCGAGCAGTTCTTC. Protein product: CASSLGFLMGAREQFF.

The gene calls are TRBV9 and TRBJ1-4; 7 nucleotides line up with TRBD1. CDR3 length: 14 amino acids. Germline loops: CDR1 SGDLS, CDR2 YYNGEE. The V gene end was trimmed by 4 bases and the J gene end by 8 bases; junction bases not matched to a gene: 8. DNA for the CDR3: TGTGCCAGCAGCACCAGGGGGATGGAAGAAAAACTGTTTTTT. Translated, it gives CASSTRGMEEKLFF.

The count of this clone is one. The J gene is TRBJ1-2, the V gene TRBV7-9; possibly TRBD1 for D (5 bases). The CDR3 is 15 residues long. The V and J ends lost 5 bases and 2 bases respectively, with 15 bases between them. Germline CDR1 reads SEHNR; CDR2 reads FQNEAQ (reference sequence). The CDR3 region is CASSPDSNWNYGYTF. CDR3 bases: TGTGCCAGCAGCCCAGACAGTAACTGGAACTATGGCTACACCTTC.

CDR3 nucleotides: TGTGCCAGCAGCTTAGACAGTTGGGAGCTAAAGACCTCTGGAAACACCATATATTTT. As protein: CASSLDSWELKTSGNTIYF. The V call is TRBV11-2, the J call TRBJ1-3, with no clear D. CDR3 length equals 19 residues. Germline CDR1 reads SGHAT; CDR2 reads FQNNGV. V was clipped by 0 bases and J by 0 bases, with 18 bases between them. Complete variable domain (other parts from reference TRBV11-2 and TRBJ1-3): EAGVAQSPRYKIIEKRQSVAFWCNPISGHATLYWYQQILGQGPKLLIQFQNNGVVDDSQLPKDRFSAERLKGVDSTLKIQPAKLEDSAVYLCASSLDSWELKTSGNTIYFGEGSWLTVV.

J is TRBJ2-3 and V is TRBV7-6, with 10 positions matching TRBD1. Per germline, CDR1 SGHVS and CDR2 FNYEAQ. The CDR3 has 17 amino acids. The V and J ends lost 3 bases and 3 bases, in that order; junction bases with no gene match: 9. CDR3 sequence reads: CASSFVAGQGETDTQYF. As DNA, the CDR3 is TGTGCCAGCAGCTTCGTTGCCGGACAGGGGGAAACAGATACGCAGTATTTT.

The chain has TRBV7-9 and TRBJ2-2; D gene uncertain. Germline V gene data show CDR1 as SEHNR and CDR2 as FQNEAQ (reference sequence). The CDR3 contains 15 residues. V lost 4 bases to trimming and J lost 4 bases, with 13 bases between them. CDR3 sequence: CASSSELRLTGELFF. In nucleotides, the CDR3 is TGTGCCAGCAGCTCTGAACTGCGACTCACCGGGGAGCTGTTTTTT.